This T cell receptor (beta chain) stems from a study of cytomegalovirus exposure and HLA in healthy donors. TCRdb's table, derived via immunoSEQ multiplex PCR, lists solely in-frame clones and lacks some. The profile shows roughly 150,000 clones, about 89% of them singletons. Looked up from germline, CDR1 is SGHRS and CDR2 is YFSETQ. There are 15 residues in the CDR3. The trim removed 2 bases at V and 3 bases at J, leaving 4 bases unmatched. The specimen was PBMCs. The sequence came from a woman aged 18-29 years in good health and CMV-seropositive. This chain uses TRBV5-1 with TRBJ2-2, with 7 nucleotides matching TRBD2. The CDR3 region has the DNA TGCGCCAGCAGCTTTCGCCTAGCGGACACCGGGGAGCTGTTTTTT. Protein product: CASSFRLADTGELFF.